The next 10 T cell receptor beta chains were all read from a single sample in a study of cytomegalovirus exposure and HLA in healthy donors listed by TCRdb under 2017. Receptor libraries were prepared by the immunoSEQ multiplex PCR assay. The multiplex PCR relied on a mix of 60 forward primers for TCR Vbeta segments and 13 reverse primers for TCR Jbeta segments. Not all clones reach the TCRdb copy of this immuneACCESS table, which keeps in-frame sequences only. Checked studies attribute under half of the gap to unresolved V genes and leave the rest unexplained. Within this sample are about 170,000 clones, with 85% of them counted one time only. The ten largest make up approximately 2.5% of the sample. The sample was PBMCs. These receptors were obtained from a man in his thirties or forties in good health and CMV-seropositive.

This chain uses TRBV2 with TRBJ2-7; 7 bases fit TRBD1. V was clipped by 0 bases and J by 12 bases; unmatched bases: 20. The CDR3 extends over 17 amino acids. Germline CDR1 and CDR2: SNHLY and FYNNEI. In nucleotides, the CDR3 is TGTGCCAGCAGTGAAGCGCCACCTTTGACCCAACCGGGACAGCTGTACGTC. The encoded protein is CASSEAPPLTQPGQLYV.

The chain is built from TRBV4-1 and TRBJ2-7, with 7 bases lining up with TRBD1. The ends lost 0 bases at V and 3 bases at J; junction bases unmatched: 5. The CDR3 spans 15 residues. The germline V gene has CDR1 MGHRA and CDR2 YSYEKL. The CDR3 here is CASSQDGTADYEQYV. CDR3 bases: TGCGCCAGCAGCCAAGATGGGACAGCAGACTACGAGCAGTACGTC.

The rearrangement joins TRBV7-3 to TRBJ2-5, with D possibly being TRBD2 (5 bases). Germline V gene data show CDR1 as SGHTA and CDR2 as FQGTGA. V dropped 0 bases and J dropped 3 bases, with 8 bases sitting between them. This CDR3 spans 14 amino acids. CDR3 nucleotides: TGTGCCAGCAGCTTAACCGGGCGGGAAGAGACCCAGTACTTC. It is translated as CASSLTGREETQYF.

The V gene is TRBV6-4, the J gene TRBJ2-7, with TRBD2 matching 13 bases. CDR1 MRHNA and CDR2 SNTAGT come from the germline V gene. The CDR3 length is 19 residues. Losses at the gene ends were 0 bases for V and 5 bases for J; bases not matched to a gene: 13. This chain's CDR3 is CASSDSTPGTSGKVNEQYF. The CDR3 nucleotides read TGTGCCAGCAGTGACTCGACACCCGGGACTAGCGGGAAGGTGAACGAGCAGTACTTC.

CDR3 in amino acids: CASSFGGELFF. As DNA, the CDR3 is TGTGCCAGCAGCTTCGGCGGGGAGCTGTTTTTT. The chain links TRBV7-9 to TRBJ2-2; D is unclear. V was cut by 3 bases and J by 7 bases, with 3 bases left in between. Germline loops: CDR1 SEHNR, CDR2 FQNEAQ (reference sequence). The CDR3 sequence is 11 residues long.

As concerns this clone: The junction and the germline gene differ at one end; a read error may be behind it. The J gene is TRBJ1-2, the V gene TRBV7-9; 7 bases fit TRBD1. Germline-derived CDR1 and CDR2 are SEHNR and FQNEAQ (reference sequence). The CDR3 has 15 amino acids. The CDR3 bases are TGTTCCAGCAGCTTACCGGGACAGCAGCCCTATGGCTACACCTTC. It specifies CSSSLPGQQPYGYTF.

The chain employs TRBV7-9 and TRBJ2-2; 8 positions agree with TRBD1. J was trimmed by 5 bases and V by 9 bases; bases with no gene match: 2. The CDR3 has 12 amino acids. The germline gives CDR1 SEHNR, CDR2 FQNEAQ (reference sequence). CDR3 nucleotide sequence: TGTGCCAGTCACAGGGGGACCGGGGAGCTGTTTTTT. Translating gives CASHRGTGELFF.

This chain connects TRBV2 to TRBJ2-1, with 10 bases fitting TRBD2. The CDR3 covers 15 residues. The V gene end was trimmed by 5 bases and the J gene end by 3 bases; junction bases not matched to a gene: 4. The V gene's germline CDR1 is SNHLY and CDR2 FYNNEI. The DNA of the CDR3 is TGTGCCAGCAGTCCCACTAGCGGGAACTACAATGAGCAGTTCTTC. It is translated as CASSPTSGNYNEQFF.

J is TRBJ2-5 and V is TRBV5-1, with a weak D call TRBD2 (5 bases). The CDR3 covers 15 residues. Trimming removed 4 bases from V and 2 bases from J, with 15 bases in between. Per germline, CDR1 SGHRS and CDR2 YFSETQ. Here the CDR3 reads CASSLVGSRQETQYF. The CDR3 bases are TGCGCCAGCAGCCTGGTGGGGAGTAGACAAGAGACCCAGTACTTC.

This clone has just one count. The CDR3 DNA sequence: TGTGCCAGTATGAGGAAGGGACAGCTTCACAATGAGCAGTTCTTC. Translated, it gives CASMRKGQLHNEQFF. This chain uses TRBV19 with TRBJ2-1; 7 bases fit TRBD1. The length of the CDR3 is 15 residues. Germline values: CDR1 LNHDA, CDR2 SQIVND (reference sequence). The junction had 11 bases not matched to a gene; V was cut back by 7 bases and J by 5 bases.